A selection of T cell receptor beta chains follows, all from one sample in a study of blood T cell repertoires in COVID-19. Here immunoSEQ multiplex PCR was the method, and the copy in TCRdb shows in-frame clones only, minus some. The sample includes 110,000 or so clones, just under 90% of them seen just once. Source material: peripheral blood. The receptors originated from a woman between 45 and 65 years old with acute or convalescent COVID-19. Each CDR3 is given without its conserved first and last residue. D genes are given only for firm matches.

D gene: TRBD1; J gene: TRBJ1-2; V gene: TRBV4-3; CDR3 protein: ASTDTGGYGYT
D gene: .; J gene: TRBJ2-1; V gene: TRBV4-1; CDR3 protein: ASSPFPDFAGEQF
D gene: .; J gene: TRBJ2-5; V gene: TRBV30; CDR3 protein: AGRYSGVQY
D gene: .; J gene: TRBJ1-1; V gene: TRBV19; CDR3 protein: ASSSSVKAF
D gene: .; J gene: TRBJ1-1; V gene: TRBV10-2; CDR3 protein: ASSASPGPLGAF
D gene: .; J gene: TRBJ1-2; V gene: TRBV10-3; CDR3 protein: AISESGQGYGYT
D gene: TRBD2; J gene: TRBJ2-1; V gene: TRBV6-2/TRBV6-3; CDR3 protein: ASSYGASGRGNEQF
D gene: .; J gene: TRBJ2-5; V gene: TRBV5-6; CDR3 protein: ASSKPTANQETQY
D gene: .; J gene: TRBJ1-1; V gene: TRBV19; CDR3 protein: ASSSGYNTEAF
D gene: .; J gene: TRBJ1-2; V gene: TRBV5-4; CDR3 protein: ASSFVGRGYGYT
D gene: .; J gene: TRBJ1-1; V gene: TRBV29-1; CDR3 protein: SAGDFRDTEAF
D gene: TRBD1; J gene: TRBJ1-6; V gene: TRBV10-2; CDR3 protein: ASSDSPGQGPLH
D gene: .; J gene: TRBJ2-7; V gene: TRBV30; CDR3 protein: AWSAGLYAYEQY
D gene: .; J gene: TRBJ2-5; V gene: TRBV6-2/TRBV6-3; CDR3 protein: ASSIRQLWYQETQY
D gene: .; J gene: TRBJ1-2; V gene: TRBV7-9; CDR3 protein: ASSSGLWGYT
D gene: TRBD1; J gene: TRBJ2-7; V gene: TRBV11-1; CDR3 protein: ASSLVGTGMREQY
D gene: .; J gene: TRBJ2-1; V gene: TRBV4-1; CDR3 protein: ASSQEPTRGGAGGEQF
D gene: TRBD2; J gene: TRBJ2-7; V gene: TRBV5-1; CDR3 protein: ASSLTGTSRNYEQY
D gene: .; J gene: TRBJ1-6; V gene: TRBV14; CDR3 protein: ASSQEEPRGSSPLH
D gene: .; J gene: TRBJ1-5; V gene: TRBV5-6; CDR3 protein: ASSLGRWLDTQPQH
D gene: TRBD1; J gene: TRBJ1-6; V gene: TRBV27; CDR3 protein: ASSQGAGNSPLH
D gene: TRBD1; J gene: TRBJ1-6; V gene: TRBV10-1; CDR3 protein: ASSKTGVGSPLH
D gene: TRBD1; J gene: TRBJ2-5; V gene: TRBV6-1; CDR3 protein: ASSEARGTGREETQY
D gene: .; J gene: TRBJ1-1; V gene: TRBV4-1; CDR3 protein: ASSLQSGSTEAF
D gene: TRBD2; J gene: TRBJ2-3; V gene: TRBV10-3; CDR3 protein: AITGEGRGSTDTQY
D gene: .; J gene: TRBJ2-4; V gene: TRBV19; CDR3 protein: ASSMGTYGTKNIQY
D gene: TRBD1; J gene: TRBJ2-1; V gene: TRBV7-9; CDR3 protein: ASSLTKGAQNEQF
D gene: TRBD2; J gene: TRBJ2-1; V gene: TRBV3-1/TRBV3-2; CDR3 protein: ASSRKSLGLAGVKGNEQF
D gene: TRBD2; J gene: TRBJ2-2; V gene: TRBV19; CDR3 protein: ASSISGGAGELF
D gene: TRBD1; J gene: TRBJ2-2; V gene: TRBV24-1; CDR3 protein: ATSDPGTANTGELF
D gene: .; J gene: TRBJ2-2; V gene: TRBV25-1; CDR3 protein: ASSRGWNTGELF
D gene: TRBD2; J gene: TRBJ2-3; V gene: TRBV11-2; CDR3 protein: ASSLGGTSGTDTQY
D gene: .; J gene: TRBJ2-1; V gene: TRBV30; CDR3 protein: AWGDSWVLYNEQF
D gene: .; J gene: TRBJ2-3; V gene: TRBV6-1; CDR3 protein: ASSATWPGSITDTQY
D gene: .; J gene: TRBJ1-3; V gene: TRBV30; CDR3 protein: AWRMGLSSGNTIY
D gene: .; J gene: TRBJ1-1; V gene: TRBV10-3; CDR3 protein: AISGNPGWTEAF
D gene: TRBD1; J gene: TRBJ2-7; V gene: TRBV11-3; CDR3 protein: ASSLGGQGGSEQY
D gene: .; J gene: TRBJ1-1; V gene: TRBV18; CDR3 protein: ASSPLLAGNTEAF
D gene: .; J gene: TRBJ1-1; V gene: TRBV13; CDR3 protein: ASSSGETEAF